Here is one T cell receptor beta chain with its context. The antigen is not known. The sample comes from a study of cytomegalovirus exposure and HLA in healthy donors. V gave up 8 bases and J gave up 7 bases, with 7 bases separating them. This CDR3 is built from 10 residues. The germline CDR1 and CDR2 sequences are MDHEN and SYDVKM. Findings of the study overall: Later analysis identified a missense DCLRE1C variant that was linked to TCR beta V- and J-gene trimming. Reportedly, cytomegalovirus status was diagnosed with high sensitivity and specificity. A prior analysis recorded that most TCR beta V segments were productive about 87% or about 30% of the time. The authors enumerated over 150 TCR beta chains as linked to cytomegalovirus.

PCR used 60 Vbeta primers and 13 Jbeta primers. Clones were sequenced by immunoSEQ multiplex PCR, and TCRdb holds only the in-frame ones, with some missing. Among about 120,000 clones listed, more than 65% were seen once. This rearrangement joins TRBV28 to TRBJ2-3; no clear D gene. The sample was PBMCs. This TCR was recovered from a man between 18 and 35 years old in good health and CMV-seropositive. CDR3 region: CASRSHTQYF. Here the CDR3 DNA reads TGTGCCAGCCGTTCTCATACGCAGTATTTT.